The rows below give T cell receptor beta chains drawn from one sample of a study of blood T cell repertoires in COVID-19. The method was immunoSEQ multiplex PCR; TCRdb's version includes in-frame clones alone and lacks a portion of them. The table lists around 400,000 clones, over 75% of them singletons, with roughly 2% in the top ten. The sample taken for sequencing was peripheral blood. These receptors all come from a woman in her sixties or seventies with COVID-19, enrolled during active disease. CDR3s include the opening cysteine and the closing phenylalanine or tryptophan. D genes are given only for firm matches. Some rows have no size entry. The others give once, few or many, or a class for an expanded clone.

d_gene	abundance	j_gene	v_gene	CDR3aa	CDR3nt
-	-	TRBJ1-1	TRBV7-2	CASSLGSKANTEAFF	TGTGCCAGCAGCTTAGGGAGCAAGGCTAACACTGAAGCTTTCTTT
TRBD2	-	TRBJ2-2	TRBV27	CASSLLAGAGTGELFF	TGTGCCAGCAGTTTACTAGCGGGGGCGGGGACCGGGGAGCTGTTTTTT
-	few	TRBJ1-2	TRBV10-3	CAISDGSINVYGYTF	TGTGCCATCAGTGACGGGTCAATCAATGTCTATGGCTACACCTTC
-	-	TRBJ1-1	TRBV4-2	CASSQGTGGRTEAFF	TGTGCCAGCAGCCAAGGGACCGGAGGGAGAACTGAAGCTTTCTTT
-	-	TRBJ1-2	TRBV5-4	CASSLEVGGYTF	TGTGCCAGCAGCTTAGAGGTCGGAGGCTACACCTTC
-	-	TRBJ1-1	TRBV3-1/TRBV3-2	CASSHSQGRMRTEAFF	TGTGCCAGCAGCCATAGTCAGGGGCGCATGCGGACTGAAGCTTTCTTT
-	-	TRBJ2-1	TRBV7-8	CATEPWAGTYNEQFF	TGTGCCACCGAGCCCTGGGCAGGGACCTACAATGAGCAGTTCTTC
-	-	TRBJ2-5	TRBV5-5	CASSRAAQARTQETQYF	TGTGCCAGCAGCCGAGCTGCACAGGCCCGGACACAAGAGACCCAGTACTTC
-	once	TRBJ2-1	TRBV19	CASSKGTPAPYNEQFF	TGTGCCAGTAGCAAGGGGACTCCCGCCCCTTACAATGAGCAGTTCTTC
-	-	TRBJ2-5	TRBV19	CASSIGLGRETQYF	TGTGCCAGTAGTATCGGCCTGGGCCGGGAGACCCAGTACTTC
TRBD1	few	TRBJ1-2	TRBV7-2	CASSSSGTGIWGYTF	TGTGCCAGCAGTTCCTCCGGGACAGGGATTTGGGGCTACACCTTC
-	-	TRBJ2-5	TRBV7-9	CASSYIQGVKETQYF	TGTGCCAGCAGCTACATACAGGGTGTGAAGGAGACCCAGTACTTC
-	few	TRBJ1-2	TRBV3-1/TRBV3-2	CASSQDRPDYGYTF	TGTGCCAGCAGCCAAGACAGGCCAGACTATGGCTACACCTTC
-	-	TRBJ1-2	TRBV5-5	CASSDRDTTNYGYTF	TGTGCCAGCAGCGACCGGGACACTACTAACTATGGCTACACCTTC
TRBD2	-	TRBJ2-3	TRBV7-3	CASSLMASGGRTDTQYF	TGTGCCAGCAGCTTAATGGCTAGCGGGGGGCGCACAGATACGCAGTATTTT
-	once	TRBJ1-4	TRBV5-8	CASSLARREKLFF	TGTGCCAGCAGCTTGGCCAGGAGGGAAAAACTGTTTTTT
TRBD2	-	TRBJ2-5	TRBV3-1/TRBV3-2	CASSQRTSGQETQYF	TGTGCCAGCAGCCAAAGGACTAGCGGACAAGAGACCCAGTACTTC
-	-	TRBJ2-2	TRBV15	CATSRSLPPGTGELFF	TGTGCCACCAGCAGATCCTTACCCCCGGGCACCGGGGAGCTGTTTTTT
-	-	TRBJ1-1	TRBV18	CATERTGRTEAFF	TGTGCCACCGAACGGACGGGGAGGACTGAAGCTTTCTTT
-	-	TRBJ2-4	TRBV20-1	CSASLAGRVAKNIQYF	TGCAGTGCTAGTCTTGCGGGGAGAGTGGCCAAAAACATTCAGTACTTC
TRBD2	-	TRBJ2-7	TRBV15	CATSRGGGLWSYEQYF	TGTGCCACCAGCAGGGGCGGGGGGCTTTGGTCCTACGAGCAGTACTTC
TRBD2	-	TRBJ2-1	TRBV5-1	CASRTAGGNEQFF	TGCGCCAGCAGAACGGCGGGGGGTAATGAGCAGTTCTTC
-	-	TRBJ1-2	TRBV5-4	CASSFGREVYGYTF	TGTGCCAGCAGCTTCGGCAGGGAAGTTTATGGCTACACCTTC
TRBD1	-	TRBJ2-1	TRBV13	CASRTTGELVDEQFF	TGTGCCAGCAGAACGACAGGGGAGCTTGTCGATGAGCAGTTCTTC
-	-	TRBJ2-2	TRBV19	CASSSRRGRGRLNTGELFF	TGTGCCAGTAGTTCCCGTAGGGGAAGGGGCCGCCTGAACACCGGGGAGCTGTTTTTT
-	-	TRBJ2-1	TRBV24-1	CATSDLQRQFF	TGTGCCACCAGTGATTTGCAGCGACAGTTCTTC
-	-	TRBJ1-5	TRBV6-2/TRBV6-3	CASSPDRMGSNQPQHF	TGTGCCAGCAGCCCTGACAGGATGGGGAGCAATCAGCCCCAGCATTTT
-	-	TRBJ2-3	TRBV5-1	CASTASAGPDTQYF	TGCGCCAGCACCGCTAGCGCGGGCCCAGATACGCAGTATTTT
-	once	TRBJ1-1	TRBV11-2	CASSLVRGITEAFF	TGTGCCAGCAGCTTAGTTCGGGGAATCACTGAAGCTTTCTTT